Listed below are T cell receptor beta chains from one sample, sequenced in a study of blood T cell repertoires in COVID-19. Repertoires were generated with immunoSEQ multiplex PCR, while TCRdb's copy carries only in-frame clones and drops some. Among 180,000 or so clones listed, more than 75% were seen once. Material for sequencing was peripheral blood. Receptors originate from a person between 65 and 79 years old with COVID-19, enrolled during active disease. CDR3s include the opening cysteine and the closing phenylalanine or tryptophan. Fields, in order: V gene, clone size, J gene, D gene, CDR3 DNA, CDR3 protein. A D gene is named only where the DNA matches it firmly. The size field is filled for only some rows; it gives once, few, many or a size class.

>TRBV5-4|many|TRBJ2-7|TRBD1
TGTGCCAGCAGACCGGACAGGGGCTCCTACGAGCAGTACTTC
CASRPDRGSYEQYF
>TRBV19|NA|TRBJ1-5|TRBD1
TGTGCCAGTAGTTGGACAGGTCAGCGCAATCAGCCCCAGCATTTT
CASSWTGQRNQPQHF
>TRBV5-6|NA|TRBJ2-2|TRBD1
TGTGCCAGCAGCACGCCGACCCGGACAGGGGACACCGGGGAGCTGTTTTTT
CASSTPTRTGDTGELFF
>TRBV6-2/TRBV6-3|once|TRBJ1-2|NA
TGTGCCAGCAGTTATTTAACCGCGGCCTACACCTTC
CASSYLTAAYTF
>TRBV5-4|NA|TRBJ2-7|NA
TGTGCCAGCAGCTTGCCAGGGCAACTGAGCTCCTACGAGCAGTACTTC
CASSLPGQLSSYEQYF
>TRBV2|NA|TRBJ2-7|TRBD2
TGTGCCAGCAGCCCACTAGCGAACTCCTACGAGCAGTACTTC
CASSPLANSYEQYF
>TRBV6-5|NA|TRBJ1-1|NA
TGTGCCAGCAGTCCCACCTGGACAGATGCTGAAGCTTTCTTT
CASSPTWTDAEAFF
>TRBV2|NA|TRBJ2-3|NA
TGTGCCAGCAGGATTTCCCGCCACGCAGCAGATACGCAGTATTTT
CASRISRHAADTQYF
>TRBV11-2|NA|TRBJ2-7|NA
TGTGCCAGCTTGGGGAGAGGCTACGAGCAGTACTTC
CASLGRGYEQYF
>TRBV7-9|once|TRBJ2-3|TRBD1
TGTGCCAGCAGCTCAGGGACAGGGGGCGCGGATACGCAGTATTTT
CASSSGTGGADTQYF
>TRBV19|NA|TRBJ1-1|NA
TGTGCCAGTAGTTCCGGGTCCGTTTTTGAAGCTTTCTTT
CASSSGSVFEAFF
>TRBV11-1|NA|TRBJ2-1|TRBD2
TGTGCCAGCAACCCAGGGGGGGAGCGGGAGGTTGATGAGCAGTTCTTC
CASNPGGEREVDEQFF
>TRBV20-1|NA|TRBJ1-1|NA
TGCAGTGCTAGTGAGGCCTTGGACACTGAAGCTTTCTTT
CSASEALDTEAFF
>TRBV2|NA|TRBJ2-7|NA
TGTGCCAGCAGGGAATGGACAGCCAACACCTACGAGCAGTACTTC
CASREWTANTYEQYF
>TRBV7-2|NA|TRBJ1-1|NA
TGTGCCAGCAGCTTAAGGGGACGGGGGATGAACACTGAAGCTTTCTTT
CASSLRGRGMNTEAFF
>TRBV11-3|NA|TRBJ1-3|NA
TGTGCCAGCAGCTTATCGGGCTCTGGAAACACCATATATTTT
CASSLSGSGNTIYF
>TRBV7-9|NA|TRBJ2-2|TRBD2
TGTGCCAGCAGCTTTGTGACTAGCGGGAGAAACACCGGGGAGCTGTTTTTT
CASSFVTSGRNTGELFF
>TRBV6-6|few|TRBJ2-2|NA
TGTGCCAGCAGTTACTCTACAGGAACCGGGGAGCTGTTTTTT
CASSYSTGTGELFF
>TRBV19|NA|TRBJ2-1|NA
TGTGCCAGTAGTATGCCAGGGGCCTTGAAGCAGTTCTTC
CASSMPGALKQFF
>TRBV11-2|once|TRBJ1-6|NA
TGTGCCAGCAGCTTAAGGACAGAAAATTCACCCCTCCACTTT
CASSLRTENSPLHF
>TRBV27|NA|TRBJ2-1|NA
TGTGCCAGCAGTTTAATATCGGGAAATGAGCAGTTCTTC
CASSLISGNEQFF
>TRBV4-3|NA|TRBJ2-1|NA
TGCGCCAGCAGCCAAGATCTTTCCGTATTCGGGAGCTCCTACAATGAGCAGTTCTTC
CASSQDLSVFGSSYNEQFF
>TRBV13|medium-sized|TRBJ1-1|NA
TGTGCCAGCAGCTGGTCCCAGGGATCTGAAGCTTTCTTT
CASSWSQGSEAFF
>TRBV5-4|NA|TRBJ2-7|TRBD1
TGTGCCAGCAGTTTGGGACAGGGGGGCTACGAGCAGTACTTC
CASSLGQGGYEQYF
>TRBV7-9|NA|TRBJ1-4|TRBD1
TGTGCCAGCGGCAAGACAGGGGGGGATGAAAAACTGTTTTTT
CASGKTGGDEKLFF
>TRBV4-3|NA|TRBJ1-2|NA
TGCGCCAGCAGCCAAGAGTTCCGGGGGAACTATGGCTACACCTTC
CASSQEFRGNYGYTF
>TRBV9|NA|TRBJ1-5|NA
TGTGCCAGCAGCGTGGGGACGGGAGACAATCAGCCCCAGCATTTT
CASSVGTGDNQPQHF
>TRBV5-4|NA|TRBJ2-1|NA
TGTGCCAGCAGCTTGGCCTCCCCCTACAATGAGCAGTTCTTC
CASSLASPYNEQFF
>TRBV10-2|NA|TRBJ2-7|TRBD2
TGCGCCAGCAGTAACATGGTGAGCGGGGGGGGGTCCGGCGAGCAGTACTTC
CASSNMVSGGGSGEQYF
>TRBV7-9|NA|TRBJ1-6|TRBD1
TGTGCCAGCGGGGGGACAGGGGATAATTCACCCCTCCACTTT
CASGGTGDNSPLHF
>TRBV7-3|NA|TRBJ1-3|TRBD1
TGTGCCAGCAGCCCACTGACAGGGAACGGAAACACCATATATTTT
CASSPLTGNGNTIYF
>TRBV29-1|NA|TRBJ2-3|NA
TGCAGCGTTGCGGCTAGCTCAGATACGCAGTATTTT
CSVAASSDTQYF
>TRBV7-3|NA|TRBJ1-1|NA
TGTGCCAGCAGCCCCTCCCCCGCTGCGGGGACTGAAGCTTTCTTT
CASSPSPAAGTEAFF
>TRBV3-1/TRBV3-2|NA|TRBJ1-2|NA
TGTGCCAGCAGCCAAGATTCGGACTATGGCTACACCTTC
CASSQDSDYGYTF
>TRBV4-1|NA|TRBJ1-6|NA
TGCGCCAGCAGCCAAGAGGGCGCAAATTCACCCCTCCACTTT
CASSQEGANSPLHF
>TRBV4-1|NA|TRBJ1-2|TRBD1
TGCGCCAGCAGCCAACGTACAGGGGACTATGGCTACACCTTC
CASSQRTGDYGYTF
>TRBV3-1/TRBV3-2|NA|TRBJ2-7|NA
TGTGCCAGCAGCCTAGGTTGGGGCAGGTACGAGCAGTACTTC
CASSLGWGRYEQYF
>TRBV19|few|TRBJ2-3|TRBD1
TGTGCCAGTAGTCGGACAGGGGAGACAGATACGCAGTATTTT
CASSRTGETDTQYF
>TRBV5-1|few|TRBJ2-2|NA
TGCGCCAGCAGCCCATACACGAACACCGGGGAGCTGTTTTTT
CASSPYTNTGELFF
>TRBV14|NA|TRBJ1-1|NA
TGTGCCAGCAGCCCCTTTGAGGGCGGGGGGAAGAGAGCTTTCTTT
CASSPFEGGGKRAFF
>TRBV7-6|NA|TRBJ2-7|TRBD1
TGTGCCAGCAGCCTCAGGGCGGGACAGGGTTACGAGCAGTACTTC
CASSLRAGQGYEQYF
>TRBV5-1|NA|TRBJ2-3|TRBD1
TGCGCCAGCAGCTTGAGGACAGGGGGCCTGGGGTACACAGATACGCAGTATTTT
CASSLRTGGLGYTDTQYF
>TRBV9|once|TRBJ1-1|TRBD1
TGTGCCAGCAGCGTCGGACAGGGAGGGACTGAAGCTTTCTTT
CASSVGQGGTEAFF
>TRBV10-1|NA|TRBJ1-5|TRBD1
TGCGCCAGCATTACCCTGGGACAGGGGGCTGGTTGCAATCAGCCCCAGCATTTT
CASITLGQGAGCNQPQHF
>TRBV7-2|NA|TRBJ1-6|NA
TGTGCCAGCAGCTCGCAGGGGAAAGGGATATTTTCACCCCTCCACTTT
CASSSQGKGIFSPLHF
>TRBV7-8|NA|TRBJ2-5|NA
TGTGCCAGCAGCTTAGCGGGGGCGGACCAAGAGACCCAGTACTTC
CASSLAGADQETQYF
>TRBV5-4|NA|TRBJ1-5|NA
TGTGCCAGCAGCTTGGGAGGCGGCAATCAGCCCCAGCATTTT
CASSLGGGNQPQHF
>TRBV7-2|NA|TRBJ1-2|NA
TGTGCCAGCAGCTTAGAGCTGGGGGCGACTTTCTTCTATGGCTACACCTTC
CASSLELGATFFYGYTF
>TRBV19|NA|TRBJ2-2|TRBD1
TGTGCCAGTCTCGGACAGGGAGACGGGGAGCTGTTTTTT
CASLGQGDGELFF
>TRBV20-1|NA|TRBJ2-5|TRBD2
TGCAGTGCTAGTTCTAGCGGGAGGGCCGGGGGAGAGACCCAGTACTTC
CSASSSGRAGGETQYF
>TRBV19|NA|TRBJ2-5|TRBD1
TGTGCCACCCCCGACAGGGCCGGTGAGACCCAGTACTTC
CATPDRAGETQYF
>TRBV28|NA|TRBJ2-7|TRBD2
TGTGCCAGCAGTTTGACTAGCGGCACCTACGAGCAGTACTTC
CASSLTSGTYEQYF